A selection of T cell receptor beta chains follows, all from one sample in a study of lymphopenia after photon versus proton radiotherapy. This table comes from immunoSEQ multiplex PCR, and its TCRdb copy is limited to in-frame clones, with some not included. The sample includes 30,000 to 40,000 clones, roughly 84% of them seen just once. The specimen comprised peripheral blood, sampled from a patient treated with proton-based radiotherapy. The receptors stem from a woman in her 70s with pancreatic cancer. Each CDR3 is given with its conserved first and last residue. The D gene is left open where the match is weak.

J: TRBJ2-3
V: TRBV6-6
D: TRBD1
CDR3: CASTGTAQTDTQYF
DNA: TGTGCCTCCACCGGGACAGCACAGACAGATACGCAGTATTTT

J: TRBJ2-5
V: TRBV28
D: .
CDR3: CASSLGLETQYF
DNA: TGTGCCAGCAGTTTAGGTTTAGAGACCCAGTACTTC

J: TRBJ2-7
V: TRBV6-5
D: TRBD2
CDR3: CASSSNRLAGKEQYF
DNA: TGTGCCAGCAGTTCAAACCGACTAGCGGGAAAAGAGCAGTACTTC

J: TRBJ2-2
V: TRBV5-1
D: .
CDR3: CASSPIDPTEPNTGELFF
DNA: TGCGCCAGCAGCCCTATAGATCCGACAGAACCGAACACCGGGGAGCTGTTTTTT

J: TRBJ2-5
V: TRBV29-1
D: .
CDR3: CSVEVLPETQYF
DNA: TGCAGCGTTGAAGTTCTCCCGGAGACCCAGTACTTC

J: TRBJ2-5
V: TRBV2
D: .
CDR3: CASRDRDTQETQYF
DNA: TGTGCCAGCAGGGACCGGGACACCCAAGAGACCCAGTACTTC

J: TRBJ2-3
V: TRBV5-1
D: .
CDR3: CASSFSVSGTTFDTQYF
DNA: TGCGCCAGCAGCTTTTCCGTCTCGGGGACAACGTTTGATACGCAGTATTTT

J: TRBJ1-5
V: TRBV19
D: .
CDR3: CASSMGSGADRPQHF
DNA: TGTGCCAGTAGTATGGGTTCAGGGGCCGATCGGCCCCAGCATTTT

J: TRBJ1-1
V: TRBV25-1
D: .
CDR3: CASKPNTEAFF
DNA: TGTGCCAGCAAGCCCAACACTGAAGCTTTCTTT

J: TRBJ2-5
V: TRBV25-1
D: TRBD1
CDR3: CASSGGTGGYETQYF
DNA: TGTGCCAGCAGTGGTGGGACAGGGGGATACGAGACCCAGTACTTC

J: TRBJ1-6
V: TRBV6-6
D: .
CDR3: CASRVSGSRNSPLHF
DNA: TGTGCCAGCAGAGTATCAGGGTCGAGGAATTCACCCCTCCACTTT

J: TRBJ2-3
V: TRBV14
D: .
CDR3: CASSQVLATLLPDTQYF
DNA: TGTGCCAGCAGCCAAGTATTAGCTACCCTGCTCCCAGATACGCAGTATTTT

J: TRBJ2-7
V: TRBV6-1
D: .
CDR3: CASSSEGSYEQYF
DNA: TGTGCCAGCTCATCTGAGGGATCCTACGAGCAGTACTTC

J: TRBJ2-3
V: TRBV7-8
D: .
CDR3: CASSRTGTPGTDTQYF
DNA: TGTGCCAGCAGCAGAACCGGGACACCGGGGACAGATACGCAGTATTTT